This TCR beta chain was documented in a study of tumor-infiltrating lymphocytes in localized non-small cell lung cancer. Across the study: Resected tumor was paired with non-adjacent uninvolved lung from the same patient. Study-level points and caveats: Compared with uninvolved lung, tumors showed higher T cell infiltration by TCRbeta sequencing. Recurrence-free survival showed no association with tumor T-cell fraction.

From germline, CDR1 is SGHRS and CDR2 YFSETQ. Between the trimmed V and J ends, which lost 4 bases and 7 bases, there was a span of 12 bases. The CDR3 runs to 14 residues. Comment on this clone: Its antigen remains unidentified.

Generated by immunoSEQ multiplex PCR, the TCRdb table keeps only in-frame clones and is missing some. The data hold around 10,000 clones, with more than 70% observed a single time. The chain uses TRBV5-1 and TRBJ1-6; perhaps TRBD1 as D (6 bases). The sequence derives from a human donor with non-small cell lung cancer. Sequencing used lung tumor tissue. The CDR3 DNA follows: TGCGCCAGCAGCCTGGGGGCCGCCAATTCACCCCTCCACTTT. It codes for CASSLGAANSPLHF.